Below, 12 T cell receptor beta chains from the same sample are listed, as sequenced in a study of blood T cells in healthy people across ages. Primed by a sample-barcoded 5' primer and a J-beta primer mix, a second PCR proceeded for 7 to 11 cycles. MiXCR, run by TCRdb on the 5' RACE reads, gives a single entry per CDR3 protein. The sample includes some 700,000 distinct CDR3 sequences, 20% to 25% of them seen just once. Sequenced: blood. Source of these receptors: a man between 65 and 80 years old in good health.

This clonotype was detected only a few times. Written as DNA, the CDR3 is TGCAGCGTTGAAGACGCTAAAGGTCTCTACGAGCAGTACTTC. Encoded protein: CSVEDAKGLYEQYF. The chain uses TRBV29-1 and TRBJ2-7; D not certain. The CDR3 runs to 14 residues. Trimming stripped 0 bases from V and 3 bases from J, with 12 bases between. Looked up from germline, CDR1 is SQVTM and CDR2 is ANQGSEA.

This clonotype has more than one count but fewer than ten. V gene TRBV5-1 combines with J gene TRBJ2-6; 9 bases map to TRBD1. In germline, CDR1 is SGHRS, CDR2 YFSETQ. The V segment lost 0 bases and the J segment 1 base; nucleotides outside the gene matches: 11. CDR3 length: 20 residues. CDR3 DNA: TGCGCCAGCAGCTTGGACCTATCCGGGACAGGGTTTTCTGGGGCCAACGTCCTGACTTTC. Translated: CASSLDLSGTGFSGANVLTF.

This clonotype has a handful of counts. The V and J genes are TRBV12-3 or TRBV12-4 and TRBJ1-1; D unresolved. The CDR3 consists of 11 residues. Trimming took 6 bases from V and 3 from J, leaving 5 bases between them. Written as DNA, the CDR3 is TGTGCCAGCAGCAAGGACACTGAAGCTTTCTTT. Protein: CASSKDTEAFF.

This clonotype was seen more than once but under ten times. V and J are TRBV28 and TRBJ2-2; no reliable D call. V lost 5 bases and J lost 5, with 6 bases in between. The CDR3 is made up of 12 amino acids. Per germline, CDR1 MDHEN and CDR2 SYDVKM. CDR3: CASSPTTGELFF. CDR3 bases: TGTGCCAGCAGTCCCACTACCGGGGAGCTGTTTTTT. The full variable domain, in which reference TRBV28 and TRBJ2-2 provide the parts outside the CDR3, is DVKVTQSSRYLVKRTGEKVFLECVQDMDHENMFWYRQDPGLGLRLIYFSYDVKMKEKGDIPEGYSVSREKKERFSLILESASTNQTSMYLCASSPTTGELFFGEGSRLTVL.

This clonotype was observed a handful of times. This chain joins TRBV18 and TRBJ1-1; D ambiguous. V lost 0 bases and J lost 1, with 9 bases in between. CDR3 size: 15 residues. The V gene's germline CDR1 is KGHSH and CDR2 LQKENI. The CDR3 sequence: CASSPPRAANTEAFF. The CDR3 DNA is TGTGCCAGCTCACCACCTAGGGCGGCGAACACTGAAGCTTTCTTT. Complete variable domain (other parts from reference TRBV18 and TRBJ1-1): NAGVMQNPRHLVRRRGQEARLRCSPMKGHSHVYWYRQLPEEGLKFMVYLQKENIIDESGMPKERFSAEFPKEGPSILRIQQVVRGDSAAYFCASSPPRAANTEAFFGQGTRLTVV.

V usage is TRBV7-3 and J usage is TRBJ2-1, with D possibly matching TRBD2 (5 bases). This CDR3 is built from 12 residues. The V gene's germline CDR1 is SGHTA and CDR2 FQGTGA. V lost 5 bases and J lost 8, with 10 bases in between. The CDR3 DNA follows: TGTGCCAGCAGCCCCGGGGATTATGAGCAGTTCTTC. This encodes CASSPGDYEQFF.

Only a few counts were recorded for this clonotype. This chain joins TRBV6-1 and TRBJ1-2; no clear D. V lost 2 bases, J lost 4 bases, and 8 bases lay in between. CDR1 and CDR2 from the germline V gene are MNHNS and SASEGT. This CDR3 contains 13 residues. The CDR3 sequence is CASSESYGYGYTF. In DNA form, the CDR3 reads TGTGCCAGCAGTGAATCTTATGGCTATGGCTACACCTTC.

The chain recombines TRBV11-3 with TRBJ2-1, with 8 positions matching TRBD2. V lost 5 bases to trimming and J lost 5 bases; unmatched junction nucleotides: 5. Per germline, CDR1 SGHNT and CDR2 YENEEA. CDR3 length equals 14 residues. The CDR3 coding sequence is TGTGCCAGCAGCCCACTAGCGGCGAACAATGAGCAGTTCTTC. It encodes CASSPLAANNEQFF.

This clonotype was found many times. The chain combines TRBV10-3 with TRBJ1-3, with D uncertain. CDR1 and CDR2 (germline): ENHRY, SYGVKD. The germline V and J ends were trimmed by 5 bases and 4 bases, with 9 bases remaining between them. The CDR3 consists of 13 residues. CDR3 nucleotide sequence: TGTGCCATCAGTCAAACGCAGGGAAACACCATATATTTT. Its translation is CAISQTQGNTIYF.

V is TRBV7-9 and J is TRBJ1-2; no reliable D call. The CDR3 has 14 residues. CDR1 SEHNR and CDR2 FQNEAQ come from the germline V gene (reference sequence). V was clipped by 5 bases and J by 10 bases, with 20 bases between them. The CDR3 DNA follows: TGTGCCAGCAGCCAAACCGGACTCATCCCACCCTACACCTTC. Translation gives CASSQTGLIPPYTF.

This clonotype was seen more than once but under ten times. The chain recombines TRBV4-2 with TRBJ1-4; D not certain. V was trimmed by 1 base and J by 8 bases, leaving 8 bases between them. This CDR3 has 13 amino acids. Germline V CDR1 and CDR2: LGHNA, YNFKEQ. The CDR3 nucleotides are TGTGCCAGCAGCCAAGTGTTTAGAGAAAAACTGTTTTTT. Protein product: CASSQVFREKLFF.

DNA for the CDR3: TGTGCCAGCAGCTTAGGGGACGGGAGATTTCTAGCCAAAAACATTCAGTACTTC. The encoded protein is CASSLGDGRFLAKNIQYF. The V and J genes are TRBV13 and TRBJ2-4, with D possibly matching TRBD2 (6 bases). Trimming removed 0 bases at V and 0 bases at J, with 15 bases between. The CDR3 spans 18 residues. Germline values: CDR1 PRHDT, CDR2 FYEKMQ (reference sequence).